This TCR beta chain stems from a study of blood T cell repertoires in COVID-19. On the study more broadly: Sites in the United States, Italy and Spain provided acute and convalescent COVID-19 samples.

This CDR3 spans 17 amino acids. V lost 2 bases and J 2 bases, leaving 15 bases between the germline ends. The germline gives CDR1 MNHEY, CDR2 SMNVEV (reference sequence). Per the authors' pipeline: Amplification from reference gene primers served as the basis for estimated nucleated cell counts. Method: immunoSEQ multiplex PCR; TCRdb's copy keeps in-frame clones and lacks some. Clone size and V and J calls were adopted from that table, with D and trimming inferred from the DNA. The sample holds roughly 100,000 clones, approximately 84% seen once. The chain employs TRBV27 and TRBJ1-4; D is undetermined. Sequencing was carried out using peripheral blood. This receptor was identified in a woman aged 60 to 75 with acute or convalescent COVID-19. The CDR3 DNA follows: TGTGCCAGCAGTTTAAGAGGGTTTGGTCGGACTAATGAAAAACTGTTTTTT. Protein: CASSLRGFGRTNEKLFF.